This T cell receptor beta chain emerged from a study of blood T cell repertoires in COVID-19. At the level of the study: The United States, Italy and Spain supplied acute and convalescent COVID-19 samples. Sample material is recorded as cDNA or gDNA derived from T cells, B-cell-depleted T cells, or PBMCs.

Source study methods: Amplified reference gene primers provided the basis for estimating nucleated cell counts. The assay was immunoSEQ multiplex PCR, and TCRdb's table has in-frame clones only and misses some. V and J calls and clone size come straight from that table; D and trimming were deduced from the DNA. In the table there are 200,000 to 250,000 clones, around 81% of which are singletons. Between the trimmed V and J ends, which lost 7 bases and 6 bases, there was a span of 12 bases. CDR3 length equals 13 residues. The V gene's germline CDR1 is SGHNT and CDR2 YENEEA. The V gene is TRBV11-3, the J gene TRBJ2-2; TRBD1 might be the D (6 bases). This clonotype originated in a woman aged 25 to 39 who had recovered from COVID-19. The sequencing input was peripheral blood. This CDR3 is CASTGVGAGELFF. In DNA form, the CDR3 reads TGTGCCAGCACAGGGGTCGGGGCCGGGGAGCTGTTTTTT.